This T cell receptor beta chain was identified during a study of regulatory T cells in long-lasting Graves disease. Study context: For a period under 3 months, newly diagnosed Graves' patients had taken antithyroid drugs.

Overall study results and limits: Persistent Graves' patients had lower TCR diversity than newly diagnosed ones.

This CDR3 comprises 14 residues. Germline V lookup: CDR1 SGHRS, CDR2 YFSETQ. V was cut by 1 base and J by 2 bases, with 9 bases left in between. To note about this clonotype: No antigen is known for it.

Regarding time point: newly diagnosed GD, antithyroid drugs for less than 3 months. From RNA extracted from PBMCs, the TCR library was made. Clinicians diagnosed Graves' disease using American Thyroid Association guidelines. Construction of the TCR beta libraries employed iRepertoire HTBI primers in conjunction with Arm-PCR of CDR3 regions. TCRdb used MiXCR to reprocess the multiplex PCR reads, holding one entry per CDR3 protein. There are about 540,000 distinct CDR3 sequences in the sample; approximately 13% occur only once, and more than 8.5% lies in the top ten. These data also formed part of another study, on T cells in Graves' hyperthyroidism and ophthalmopathy.

This receptor was taken from a man aged 30 to 45 with Graves disease. The material was peripheral blood mononuclear cells (PBMCs), obtained at new diagnosis, from a patient treated with antithyroid drugs. V usage is TRBV5-1 and J usage is TRBJ1-2; D is possibly TRBD1 (5 bases). CDR3 sequence: CASSLLEGNYGYTF. CDR3 bases: TGCGCCAGCAGCTTGTTAGAGGGGAACTATGGCTACACCTTC. Together with reference TRBV5-1 and TRBJ1-2, the CDR3 gives the full variable domain: KAGVTQTPRYLIKTRGQQVTLSCSPISGHRSVSWYQQTPGQGLQFLFEYFSETQRNKGNFPGRFSGRQFSNSRSEMNVSTLELGDSALYLCASSLLEGNYGYTFGSGTRLTVV.